This T cell receptor (beta chain) emerged from a study of blood T cell repertoires in COVID-19. The CDR3 sequence is 13 residues long. Germline V gene sequence: CDR1 SGHNT, CDR2 YYREEE (reference sequence). V lost 10 bases and J lost 2; bases outside the gene matches: 7. The table came from immunoSEQ multiplex PCR; TCRdb's copy has only in-frame clones and leaves some out. The sample yields 100,000 to 150,000 clones, around 86% seen once. The sequence was obtained from an elderly woman with acute or convalescent COVID-19. The genes are TRBV5-4 and TRBJ2-5; 8 positions agree with TRBD2. Sequencing was done on a sample of peripheral blood. The DNA of the CDR3 is TGTGCCGCGGGGGGTGCGGGGCAAGAGACCCAGTACTTC. It specifies CAAGGAGQETQYF.